This is a list of T cell receptor beta chains from one sample in a study of blood T cell repertoires in COVID-19. The assay was immunoSEQ multiplex PCR, and TCRdb's table has in-frame clones only and misses some. The table shows 250,000 to 300,000 clones, with roughly 90% occurring only once. The sequencing input was peripheral blood. The receptors were sampled from a woman between 65 and 79 years old with COVID-19, enrolled during active disease. CDR3s include the opening cysteine and the closing phenylalanine or tryptophan. Each record gives: CDR3 protein, CDR3 length, D gene, V gene, J gene. D genes are given only for firm matches.

CASSLRGEGQNNSPLHF	17	-	TRBV11-2	TRBJ1-6
CASSPRRGADTEAFF	15	-	TRBV18	TRBJ1-1
CASSYAGYNQPQHF	14	-	TRBV6-5	TRBJ1-5
CASTERTSAGYNEQFF	16	TRBD2	TRBV5-1	TRBJ2-1
CASTPLGTDRSGELFF	16	TRBD1	TRBV5-8	TRBJ2-2
CASSVSPLNTEAFF	14	-	TRBV9	TRBJ1-1
CASSILGGNTEAFF	14	-	TRBV9	TRBJ1-1
CASSVGAGSSNEQFF	15	-	TRBV9	TRBJ2-1
CASSPGTGGYGYTF	14	TRBD1	TRBV9	TRBJ1-2
CASSLSTDTQYF	12	-	TRBV3-1/TRBV3-2	TRBJ2-3
CATSPSAATTEAFF	14	-	TRBV15	TRBJ1-1
CASSLVTGPRLSYEQYF	17	-	TRBV13	TRBJ2-7
CASKVQGGNGEQFF	14	-	TRBV7-2	TRBJ2-1
CASRSTGVVNYGYTF	15	TRBD1	TRBV6-5	TRBJ1-2
CASSPGLANPYEQYF	15	TRBD2	TRBV4-1	TRBJ2-7
CASSERRADTEAFF	14	-	TRBV6-1	TRBJ1-1
CASSLGPGQREETQYF	16	TRBD1	TRBV28	TRBJ2-5
CASSPRDRVFEQYF	14	TRBD1	TRBV7-9	TRBJ2-7
CASSQERGGAGNTIYF	16	-	TRBV4-1	TRBJ1-3
CASSLTERDNKETQYF	16	-	TRBV7-2	TRBJ2-5
CASYKDRDTDTQYF	14	-	TRBV5-1	TRBJ2-3
CASGQGGIYGYTF	13	TRBD1	TRBV5-6	TRBJ1-2
CASSPPAYNEQFF	13	-	TRBV19	TRBJ2-1
CASSKEAPPLPRSGYTF	17	-	TRBV21-1	TRBJ1-2
CATSDLGGADTQYF	14	-	TRBV24-1	TRBJ2-3
CASRGQPYGYTF	12	TRBD1	TRBV11-3	TRBJ1-2
CASSPPSRVAGELFF	15	-	TRBV3-1/TRBV3-2	TRBJ2-2
CASSPQSLSEAFF	13	-	TRBV2	TRBJ1-1
CASSRVSNQPQHF	13	-	TRBV6-5	TRBJ1-5
CASSQVGVEGGASADEQFF	19	-	TRBV4-1	TRBJ2-1
CSVEEAGIYGYTF	13	-	TRBV29-1	TRBJ1-2
CASSRTSGSPSYEQYF	16	TRBD2	TRBV7-2	TRBJ2-7
CASSSGQSFSGANVLTF	17	TRBD1	TRBV7-9	TRBJ2-6
CASSLNNEQYF	11	-	TRBV5-1	TRBJ2-7
CASSTAGRPTDTQYF	15	-	TRBV19	TRBJ2-3
CASRPSRDTEAFF	13	-	TRBV11-2	TRBJ1-1
CASSRRTEAFF	11	-	TRBV5-8	TRBJ1-1
CASSLKSGETQYF	13	-	TRBV27	TRBJ2-5
CASSLASGGARNEQFF	16	TRBD2	TRBV7-2	TRBJ2-1